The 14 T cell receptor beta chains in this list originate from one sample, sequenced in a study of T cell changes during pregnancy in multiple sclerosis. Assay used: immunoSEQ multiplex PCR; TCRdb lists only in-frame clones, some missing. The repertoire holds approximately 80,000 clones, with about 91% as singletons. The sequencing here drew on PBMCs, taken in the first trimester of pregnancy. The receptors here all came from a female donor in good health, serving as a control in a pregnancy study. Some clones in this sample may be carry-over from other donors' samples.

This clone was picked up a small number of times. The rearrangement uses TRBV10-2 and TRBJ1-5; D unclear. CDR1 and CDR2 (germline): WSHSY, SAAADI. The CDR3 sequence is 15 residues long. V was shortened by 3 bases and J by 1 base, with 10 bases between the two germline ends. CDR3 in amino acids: CASSDRAGSNQPQHF. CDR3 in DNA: TGCGCCAGCAGTGACCGGGCGGGGAGCAATCAGCCCCAGCATTTT.

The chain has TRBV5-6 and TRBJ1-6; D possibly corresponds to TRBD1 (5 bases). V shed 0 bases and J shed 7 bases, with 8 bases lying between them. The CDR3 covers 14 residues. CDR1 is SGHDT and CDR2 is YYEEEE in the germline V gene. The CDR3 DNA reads TGTGCCAGCAGCTTGGGGACAAACAATTCACCCCTCCACTTT. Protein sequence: CASSLGTNNSPLHF. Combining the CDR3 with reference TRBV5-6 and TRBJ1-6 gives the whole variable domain DAGVTQSPTHLIKTRGQQVTLRCSPKSGHDTVSWYQQALGQGPQFIFQYYEEEERQRGNFPDRFSGHQFPNYSSELNVNALLLGDSALYLCASSLGTNNSPLHFGNGTRLTVT.

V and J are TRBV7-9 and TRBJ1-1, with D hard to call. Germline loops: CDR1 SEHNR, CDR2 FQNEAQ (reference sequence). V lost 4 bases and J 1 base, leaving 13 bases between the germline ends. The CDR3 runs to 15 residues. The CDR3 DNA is TGTGCCAGCAGCTCCAGCCCGAGACAGAACACTGAAGCTTTCTTT. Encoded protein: CASSSSPRQNTEAFF.

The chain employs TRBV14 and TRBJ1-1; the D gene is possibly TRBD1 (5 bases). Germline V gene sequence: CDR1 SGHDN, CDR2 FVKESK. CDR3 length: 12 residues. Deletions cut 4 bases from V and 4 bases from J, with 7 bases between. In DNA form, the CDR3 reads TGTGCCAGCAGCCGGGGGGGCACTGAAGCTTTCTTT. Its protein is CASSRGGTEAFF. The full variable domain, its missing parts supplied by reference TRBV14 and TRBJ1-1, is EAGVTQFPSHSVIEKGQTVTLRCDPISGHDNLYWYRRVMGKEIKFLLHFVKESKQDESGMPNNRFLAERTGGTYSTLKVQPAELEDSGVYFCASSRGGTEAFFGQGTRLTVV.

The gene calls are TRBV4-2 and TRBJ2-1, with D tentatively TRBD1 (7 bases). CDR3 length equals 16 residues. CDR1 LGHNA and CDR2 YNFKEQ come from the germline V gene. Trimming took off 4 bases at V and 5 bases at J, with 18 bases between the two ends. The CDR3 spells CASSREGQGGHNEQFF. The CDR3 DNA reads TGTGCCAGCAGCCGAGAAGGGCAGGGGGGCCACAATGAGCAGTTCTTC.

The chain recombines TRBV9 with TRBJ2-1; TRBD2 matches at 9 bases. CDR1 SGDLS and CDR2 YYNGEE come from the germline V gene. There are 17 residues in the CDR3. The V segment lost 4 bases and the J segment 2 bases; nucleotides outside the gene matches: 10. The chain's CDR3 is CASSPSGSGSPYNEQFF. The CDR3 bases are TGTGCCAGCAGCCCGTCCGGTAGCGGGAGCCCCTACAATGAGCAGTTCTTC.

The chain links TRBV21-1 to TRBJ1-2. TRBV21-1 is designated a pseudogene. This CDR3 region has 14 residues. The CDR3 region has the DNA TGTGCCAGCAGCTCGGGGGAGGGTGGCTATGGCTACACCTTC. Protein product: CASSSGEGGYGYTF.

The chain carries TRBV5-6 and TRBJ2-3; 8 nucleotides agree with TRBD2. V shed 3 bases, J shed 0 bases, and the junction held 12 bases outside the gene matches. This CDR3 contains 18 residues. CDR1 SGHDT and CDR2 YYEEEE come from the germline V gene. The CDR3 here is CASSWGIAGPTSTDTQYF. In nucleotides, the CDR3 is TGTGCCAGCAGCTGGGGGATAGCGGGACCCACCAGCACAGATACGCAGTATTTT.

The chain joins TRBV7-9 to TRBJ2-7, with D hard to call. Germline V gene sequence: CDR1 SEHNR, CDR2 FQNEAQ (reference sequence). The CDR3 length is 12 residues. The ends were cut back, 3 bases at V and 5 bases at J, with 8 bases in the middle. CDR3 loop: CASSFSEDEQYF. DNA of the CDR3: TGTGCCAGCAGCTTCTCCGAGGACGAGCAGTACTTC.

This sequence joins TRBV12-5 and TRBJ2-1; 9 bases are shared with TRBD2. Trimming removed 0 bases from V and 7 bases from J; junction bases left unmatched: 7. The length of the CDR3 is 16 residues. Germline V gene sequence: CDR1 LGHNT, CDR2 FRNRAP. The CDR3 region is CASGLVQSGGKNEQFF. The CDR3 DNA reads TGTGCTAGTGGTTTGGTACAAAGCGGGGGGAAAAATGAGCAGTTCTTC.

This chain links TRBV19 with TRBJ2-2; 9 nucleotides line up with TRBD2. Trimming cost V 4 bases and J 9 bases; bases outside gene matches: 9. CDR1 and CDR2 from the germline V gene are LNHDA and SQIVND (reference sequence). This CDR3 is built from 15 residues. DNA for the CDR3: TGTGCCAGTAGTAGGGGACTAGCTCCTGCCCGGGAGCTGTTTTTT. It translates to CASSRGLAPARELFF.

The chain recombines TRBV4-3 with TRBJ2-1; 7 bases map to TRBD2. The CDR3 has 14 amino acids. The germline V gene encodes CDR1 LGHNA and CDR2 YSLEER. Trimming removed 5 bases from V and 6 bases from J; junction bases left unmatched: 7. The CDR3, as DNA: TGCGCCAGCAGCAAAACGACTAGCAGCAATGAGCAGTTCTTC. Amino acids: CASSKTTSSNEQFF.

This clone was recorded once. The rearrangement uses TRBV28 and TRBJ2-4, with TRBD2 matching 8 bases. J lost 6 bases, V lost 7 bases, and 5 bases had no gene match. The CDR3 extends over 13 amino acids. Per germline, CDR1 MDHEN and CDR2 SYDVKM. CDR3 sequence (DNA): TGTGCCAGCACCCCAGCGGGAGCAAACATTCAGTACTTC. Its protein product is CASTPAGANIQYF.

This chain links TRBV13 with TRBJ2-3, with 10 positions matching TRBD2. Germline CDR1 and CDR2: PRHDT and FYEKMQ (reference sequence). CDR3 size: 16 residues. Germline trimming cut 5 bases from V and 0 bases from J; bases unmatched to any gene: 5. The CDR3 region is CASSPLTSGSTDTQYF. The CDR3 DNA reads TGTGCCAGCAGCCCGTTGACTAGCGGGAGCACAGATACGCAGTATTTT.